These T cell receptor beta chains were read from a single sample in a study of cytomegalovirus exposure and HLA in healthy donors. Assay used: immunoSEQ multiplex PCR; TCRdb lists only in-frame clones, some missing. The sample has fewer than 90,000 clones, more than 70% seen once. Sequences were obtained from PBMCs. The origin of the receptors is a man aged 30 to 45 in good health and CMV-seronegative. The CDR3 runs from the conserved cysteine through the conserved F or W. D genes are given only for firm matches. Clone size appears in some rows only: once, few, many, or a class for an expanded clone.

d_gene,v_gene,j_gene,abundance,CDR3aa,CDR3nt
TRBD2,TRBV7-2,TRBJ2-7,NA,CASRETSGSGYEQYF,TGTGCCAGCAGAGAAACTAGCGGGAGTGGGTACGAGCAGTACTTC
NA,TRBV4-3,TRBJ2-5,once,CASSQGQGVGETQYF,TGCGCCAGCAGCCAAGGGCAGGGTGTGGGAGAGACCCAGTACTTC
TRBD1,TRBV28,TRBJ2-7,few,CASSTGGIPSQYF,TGTGCCAGCAGTACAGGGGGGATCCCGTCGCAGTACTTC
NA,TRBV6-1,TRBJ2-7,NA,CASRSTALGDEQYF,TGTGCCAGCAGGAGTACAGCCCTCGGGGACGAGCAGTACTTC
TRBD2,TRBV28,TRBJ2-1,once,CASIPGRVHNEQFF,TGTGCCAGCATCCCCGGGAGGGTGCACAATGAGCAGTTCTTC
NA,TRBV19,TRBJ2-2,NA,CASSITGNTGELFF,TGTGCCAGTAGTATAACCGGGAACACCGGGGAGCTGTTTTTT
TRBD2,TRBV11-2,TRBJ2-3,NA,CASGPGLGTDTQYF,TGTGCCAGCGGGCCGGGACTAGGCACAGATACGCAGTATTTT
NA,TRBV11-2,TRBJ2-5,NA,CASGGAYQETQYF,TGTGCCAGCGGTGGAGCGTACCAAGAGACCCAGTACTTC
TRBD1,TRBV28,TRBJ2-4,once,CASRGTGKKIQYF,TGTGCCAGCAGGGGGACAGGGAAAAAGATTCAGTACTTC
TRBD2,TRBV4-1,TRBJ2-5,NA,CASSQERGGQETQYF,TGCGCCAGCAGCCAAGAGCGGGGGGGCCAAGAGACCCAGTACTTC
NA,TRBV9,TRBJ2-2,NA,CASSVAIRGSPGELFF,TGTGCCAGCAGCGTAGCTATTCGGGGGAGCCCCGGGGAGCTGTTTTTT
TRBD1,TRBV11-2,TRBJ2-1,NA,CASSSQGQGVYEQFF,TGTGCCAGCAGCTCGCAGGGACAGGGGGTTTATGAGCAGTTCTTC
NA,TRBV20-1,TRBJ1-5,once,CSANREPQHF,TGCAGTGCAAACAGGGAGCCCCAGCATTTT
TRBD1,TRBV6-1,TRBJ1-2,NA,CASRDRGGDYGYTF,TGTGCCAGCAGGGACAGGGGAGGAGACTATGGCTACACCTTC
TRBD1,TRBV10-3,TRBJ2-3,once,CAIKDRELTDTQYF,TGTGCCATCAAGGACAGGGAACTCACAGATACGCAGTATTTT
NA,TRBV19,TRBJ1-2,NA,CASSIFAGANYGYTF,TGTGCCAGTAGTATCTTTGCAGGGGCGAACTATGGCTACACCTTC
NA,TRBV19,TRBJ1-1,NA,CASSNRLNTEAFF,TGTGCCAGTAGTAACAGGTTGAACACTGAAGCTTTCTTT
NA,TRBV7-2,TRBJ1-6,NA,CASSFDSYNSPLHF,TGTGCCAGCAGCTTCGACAGCTATAATTCACCCCTCCACTTT
TRBD1,TRBV6-5,TRBJ1-3,NA,CASSGTGAGNTIYF,TGTGCCAGCAGCGGGACAGGGGCTGGAAACACCATATATTTT